The present TCR beta chain was sequenced within a study of lymphopenia after photon versus proton radiotherapy (dated by TCRdb to about 2019). With respect to the entire study: Photon and proton radiation therapy were compared by the study for their immunological effects in patients with gastrointestinal tumors who developed high-grade lymphopenia. The goal of the study was to describe how the two radiation modalities differ in their effects on the immune system. The roughly 20 patients in the cohort had gastrointestinal tumors, were treated with either photon or proton therapy, and subsequently developed lymphopenia. General conclusions and limits of the study: The survival association was assessed only in patients who died, and the authors presented better survival with proton therapy as a possibility rather than a demonstrated result. Across the cohort, among patients who died, a greater drop in TCR diversity after the nadir was inversely correlated with overall survival time. Once the lymphocyte count had reached its nadir, the repertoires of photon-treated patients showed oligoclonal expansion, particularly of CD8+ Temra cells, and this expansion drove the decline in diversity. During treatment, patients who received proton therapy stayed relatively stable, whereas patients who received photon therapy lost naive T cells and TCR diversity and gained effector/memory populations.

V lost 3 bases and J lost 3 bases, and the count of bases not matched to a germline gene is 4. Reading the germline V gene gives CDR1 KGHSH and CDR2 LQKENI. Measured from the cysteine to the phenylalanine, the CDR3 is 16 residues long. Of the read, only the CDR3 DNA is kept; its 48 bases are in frame from base 1. Note on this clone: No cognate antigen has been identified for it. The sample holds no much larger clone one base away, and base qualities are not on file.

The receptor library was made with the immunoSEQ multiplex PCR assay. Alongside multiparametric flow cytometry, deep sequencing of rearranged TCR beta loci was used to profile the T cell repertoires. Entries here come from immuneACCESS through TCRdb and include only in-frame sequences with V and J called. Some clones fail to appear in such tables; in the studies checked, an unresolved V gene covers under half of the shortfall, and the cause of the remainder is unknown. The table for this sample lists roughly 22,000 clones; roughly 80% of them were counted only once. Of the sample, around 20% falls within the top ten clones.

The rearranged segments are TRBV18 and TRBJ2-1; 11 central nucleotides agree with TRBD2. Sequencing was performed on peripheral blood, taken from a patient treated with proton-based radiotherapy. This sequence was found in a woman in her 70s with pancreatic cancer. The nucleotides read TGTGCCAGCTCACCGGGGACTAGCGGCGACTACAATGAGCAGTTCTTC. Translated, this gives CASSPGTSGDYNEQFF.